This TCR beta chain was observed in a study of read filtering for tumor transcriptome and immune sequencing. Trimming shortened V by 6 bases and J by 0 bases, and 10 bases separated the two germline ends. The germline V gene encodes CDR1 LNHDA and CDR2 SQIVND (reference sequence). The CDR3 sequence is 14 residues long. This library used around 0.4 ug RNA and molecular barcoded adaptors spanning alpha/delta and beta/gamma chains. TCRdb itself ran the reads through MiXCR, one entry per CDR3 protein. The sample includes under 35,000 distinct CDR3 sequences, about 18% seen only once; the top ten take around 16%.

The specimen sequenced was a population of CD138-negative cells sorted from bone marrow. The clonotype originates from a donor older than 35 with multiple myeloma. This sequence joins TRBV19 and TRBJ2-3; D gene uncertain. CDR3 DNA sequence: TGTGCCAGTAGGAGGACGGTTAGCACAGATACGCAGTATTTT. Residues: CASRRTVSTDTQYF.